This entry lists 18 T cell receptor beta chains sequenced from one sample in a study of cytomegalovirus exposure and HLA in healthy donors. TCRdb keeps only in-frame clones here, not all; method: immunoSEQ multiplex PCR. This repertoire shows 85,000 to 120,000 clones, over 85% found once; its top ten account for roughly 0.82%. The sequenced sample was PBMCs. Receptor source: a woman between 18 and 29 years old in good health and CMV-seronegative.

This chain joins TRBV7-9 and TRBJ1-2, with unresolved D. The CDR3 is made up of 12 amino acids. CDR1 and CDR2 from the germline V gene are SEHNR and FQNEAQ (reference sequence). The V and J ends lost 3 bases and 6 bases respectively, with 8 bases between them. In nucleotides, the CDR3 is TGTGCCAGCAGCTTCGAGGGTAATGGCTACACCTTC. This codes for CASSFEGNGYTF.

This chain uses TRBV7-3 with TRBJ2-1; TRBD2 is a possible D gene (5 bases). This CDR3 comprises 16 residues. V lost 7 bases and J lost 0, with 16 bases in between. Germline CDR1 SGHTA, CDR2 FQGTGA. CDR3 nucleotide sequence: TGTGCCAGCACCCTGGACTTATCGAGCTCCTACAATGAGCAGTTCTTC. It specifies CASTLDLSSSYNEQFF.

The CDR3: CASTAGGIYYGYTF. Written as DNA, the CDR3 is TGTGCCAGCACCGCAGGGGGGATCTACTATGGCTACACCTTC. The chain has TRBV7-9 and TRBJ1-2; 7 bases are a match to TRBD1. The CDR3 loop spans 14 amino acids. From germline, CDR1 is SEHNR and CDR2 FQNEAQ (reference sequence). V lost 7 bases and J lost 3; bases outside the gene matches: 8.

The J gene is TRBJ2-3, the V gene TRBV7-8; TRBD2 aligns across 10 bases. CDR1 is SGHVS, CDR2 FQNEAQ, per germline. V lost 2 bases and J lost 1; bases outside the gene matches: 9. The CDR3 spans 18 residues. The CDR3 region is CASSLLASGGLGTDTQYF. The CDR3 bases are TGTGCCAGCAGCTTATTGGCTAGCGGGGGCTTAGGCACAGATACGCAGTATTTT. Based on the CDR3 plus reference TRBV7-8 and TRBJ2-3, the full variable domain is GAGVSQSPRYKVAKRGQDVALRCDPISGHVSLFWYQQALGQGPEFLTYFQNEAQLDKSGLPSDRFFAERPEGSVSTLKIQRTQQEDSAVYLCASSLLASGGLGTDTQYFGPGTRLTVL.

The chain joins TRBV14 to TRBJ1-1, with D perhaps matching TRBD1 (5 bases). Germline loops: CDR1 SGHDN, CDR2 FVKESK. CDR3 size: 15 residues. Trimming shortened V by 0 bases and J by 3 bases, and 11 bases separated the two germline ends. CDR3 sequence (DNA): TGTGCCAGCAGCCAAGATGCGGCAGGGTACACTGAAGCTTTCTTT. Encoded protein: CASSQDAAGYTEAFF.

This clone occurred once. The V call is TRBV6-1, the J call TRBJ2-4; a possible D gene is TRBD1 (5 bases). The CDR3 has 16 amino acids. The germline CDR1 and CDR2 sequences are MNHNS and SASEGT. The V gene lost 4 bases and the J gene lost 0 bases, with 13 bases spanning the gap. In DNA form, the CDR3 reads TGTGCCAGCAGTGTAATAGTCGACAGAGCCAAAAACATTCAGTACTTC. This codes for CASSVIVDRAKNIQYF.

The V gene is TRBV12-5, the J gene TRBJ2-1; 7 bases are a match to TRBD2. The CDR3 loop spans 13 amino acids. The V gene's germline CDR1 is LGHNT and CDR2 FRNRAP. With V trimmed by 5 bases and J by 7 bases, 5 bases remained unmatched. As DNA, the CDR3 is TGTGCTAGTGGTGCTAGCGGTCGAAATGAGCAGTTCTTC. Translating it yields CASGASGRNEQFF.

The DNA for the CDR3 is TGTGCCAGCAGCACAACTAGCGGGCATGGGGGGAATGAGCAGTTCTTC. This gives the protein CASSTTSGHGGNEQFF. The chain carries TRBV6-4 and TRBJ2-1, with 9 bases aligning to TRBD2. The V gene's germline CDR1 is MRHNA and CDR2 SNTAGT. The CDR3 totals 16 residues. J lost 7 bases, V lost 6 bases, and 13 bases had no gene match.

About this clone: Other DNA sequences in this specimen translate into the identical CDR3. J is TRBJ1-6 and V is TRBV2; 10 bases fit TRBD1. This CDR3 is 14 amino acids long. The V gene's germline CDR1 is SNHLY and CDR2 FYNNEI. The trim removed 6 bases at V and 6 bases at J, leaving 2 bases unmatched. CDR3 protein: CASSDRGLNSPLHF. CDR3 DNA sequence: TGTGCCAGCAGCGACAGGGGGCTTAATTCACCCCTCCACTTT.

The chain employs TRBV4-1 and TRBJ1-1; a weak D match, TRBD1 (5 bases). V dropped 3 bases and J dropped 4 bases, with 12 bases sitting between them. CDR3 length: 14 residues. CDR1 is MGHRA, CDR2 YSYEKL, per germline. In DNA, the CDR3 is TGCGCCAGCAGCCAGACACCGGGGGGCACTGAAGCTTTCTTT. It encodes CASSQTPGGTEAFF.

The chain combines TRBV10-3 with TRBJ2-5; perhaps TRBD1 as D (6 bases). This CDR3 is 17 amino acids long. The germline CDR1 and CDR2 sequences are ENHRY and SYGVKD. V lost 0 bases and J 5 bases, leaving 19 bases between the germline ends. The chain's CDR3 is CAISESLGRQEYETQYF. CDR3 DNA sequence: TGTGCCATCAGTGAGTCGCTTGGTCGACAGGAATATGAGACCCAGTACTTC.

V is TRBV30 and J is TRBJ1-4; 7 bases match TRBD1. V shed 0 bases, J shed 7 bases, and the junction held 5 bases outside the gene matches. Germline CDR1 reads GTSNPN; CDR2 reads SVGIG (reference sequence). The CDR3 is 14 residues long. The DNA of the CDR3 is TGTGCCTGGAGTGTATTAGGGGGCGGTGAAAAACTGTTTTTT. It codes for CAWSVLGGGEKLFF. The full variable domain, rest sourced from reference TRBV30 and TRBJ1-4, is SQTIHQWPATLVQPVGSPLSLECTVEGTSNPNLYWYRQAAGRGLQLLFYSVGIGQISSEVPQNLSASRPQDRQFILSSKKLLLSDSGFYLCAWSVLGGGEKLFFGSGTQLSVL.

The CDR3 coding sequence is TGTGCCAGCAGCGTAGACTTTGGGAGTCCCTCGAGGAGGTATGGCTACACCTTC. Amino acids: CASSVDFGSPSRRYGYTF. The chain recombines TRBV9 with TRBJ1-2, with D hard to call. The CDR3 loop spans 18 amino acids. V was cut by 0 bases and J by 5 bases, with 23 bases left in between. Germline CDR1 SGDLS, CDR2 YYNGEE.

The chain couples TRBV6-5 to TRBJ2-2, with TRBD1 identical over 7 bases. Looked up from germline, CDR1 is MNHEY and CDR2 is SVGAGI. The CDR3 runs to 14 residues. V dropped 6 bases and J dropped 6; count of bases not matched to a gene: 7. This CDR3 is CASRGTGAAGELFF. CDR3 sequence (DNA): TGTGCCAGCAGAGGAACAGGGGCGGCCGGGGAGCTGTTTTTT.

The rearrangement links TRBV18 to TRBJ2-5; TRBD2 matches 8 bases. Germline trimming cut 1 base from V and 3 bases from J; bases unmatched to any gene: 4. The CDR3 is 15 residues long. Germline CDR1 reads KGHSH; CDR2 reads LQKENI. The DNA of the CDR3 is TGTGCCAGCTCACCACTAGCGGGATGGGAAGAGACCCAGTACTTC. This codes for CASSPLAGWEETQYF.

The chain links TRBV11-2 to TRBJ2-7, with 10 bases that match TRBD2. CDR3 length: 15 residues. The ends lost 6 bases at V and 1 base at J; junction bases unmatched: 6. Germline values: CDR1 SGHAT, CDR2 FQNNGV. CDR3 residues: CASSSGLAVSYEQYF. CDR3 DNA sequence: TGTGCCAGCAGTTCCGGACTAGCGGTTTCCTACGAGCAGTACTTC.

The rearrangement uses TRBV30 and TRBJ2-2; 9 nucleotides match TRBD2. CDR1 and CDR2 from the germline V gene are GTSNPN and SVGIG (reference sequence). The V and J ends lost 0 bases and 5 bases, in that order; junction bases with no gene match: 7. CDR3 length: 16 amino acids. The CDR3 reads CAWSVLAGGPTGELFF. CDR3 DNA sequence: TGTGCCTGGAGTGTACTGGCGGGGGGGCCTACCGGGGAGCTGTTTTTT. The full variable domain, in which reference TRBV30 and TRBJ2-2 provide the parts outside the CDR3, is SQTIHQWPATLVQPVGSPLSLECTVEGTSNPNLYWYRQAAGRGLQLLFYSVGIGQISSEVPQNLSASRPQDRQFILSSKKLLLSDSGFYLCAWSVLAGGPTGELFFGEGSRLTVL.

The chain couples TRBV28 to TRBJ2-1; perhaps TRBD2 as D (6 bases). The CDR3 has 15 amino acids. Germline V lookup: CDR1 MDHEN, CDR2 SYDVKM. V lost 6 bases to trimming and J lost 0 bases, with 12 bases between them. The DNA of the CDR3 is TGTGCCAGCAGAACGGGACTCCCCTCCTACAATGAGCAGTTCTTC. The encoded protein is CASRTGLPSYNEQFF. The full variable domain, its missing parts supplied by reference TRBV28 and TRBJ2-1, is DVKVTQSSRYLVKRTGEKVFLECVQDMDHENMFWYRQDPGLGLRLIYFSYDVKMKEKGDIPEGYSVSREKKERFSLILESASTNQTSMYLCASRTGLPSYNEQFFGPGTRLTVL.